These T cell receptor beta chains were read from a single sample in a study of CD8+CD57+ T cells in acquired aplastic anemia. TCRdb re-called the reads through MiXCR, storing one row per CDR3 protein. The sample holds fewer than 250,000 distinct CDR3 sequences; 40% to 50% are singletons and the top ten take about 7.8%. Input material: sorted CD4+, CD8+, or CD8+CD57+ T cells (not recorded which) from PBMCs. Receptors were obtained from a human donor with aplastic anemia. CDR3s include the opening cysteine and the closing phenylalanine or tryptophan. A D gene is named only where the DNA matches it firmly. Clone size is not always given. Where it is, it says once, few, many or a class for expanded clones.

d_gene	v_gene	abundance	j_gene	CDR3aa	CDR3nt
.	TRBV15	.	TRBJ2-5	CATSSDSTETQCF	TGTGCCACCAGCAGTGACAGCACAGAGACCCAGTGCTTC
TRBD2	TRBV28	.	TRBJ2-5	CASRDRTSGTIQETQYF	TGTGCCAGTCGTGACAGGACTAGCGGGACCATCCAAGAGACCCAGTACTTC
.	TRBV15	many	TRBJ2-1	CATSGGSSYNEQFF	TGTGCCACCAGCGGGGGCAGCTCCTACAATGAGCAGTTCTTC
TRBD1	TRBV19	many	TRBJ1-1	CASSIEGGPGTEAFF	TGTGCCAGTAGTATAGAAGGGGGCCCGGGCACTGAAGCTTTCTTT
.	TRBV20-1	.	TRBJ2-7	CSARRDFSSYEQYF	TGCAGTGCTAGGAGGGACTTTAGTTCCTACGAGCAGTACTTC
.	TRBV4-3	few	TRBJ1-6	CASSQDSGGNNSPLHF	TGCGCCAGCAGCCAGGATTCCGGGGGGAATAATTCACCCCTCCACTTT
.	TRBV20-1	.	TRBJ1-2	CSARDLGRYTF	TGCAGTGCTAGAGATCTCGGTCGCTACACCTTC
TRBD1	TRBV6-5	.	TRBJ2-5	CASSLTQTGDKETQYF	TGTGCCAGCAGCCTCACCCAGACAGGGGACAAAGAGACCCAGTACTTC
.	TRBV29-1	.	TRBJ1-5	CSVGDGNQPQHF	TGCAGCGTTGGAGATGGCAATCAGCCCCAGCATTTT
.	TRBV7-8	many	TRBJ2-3	CASSLARAGRTSTDTQYF	TGTGCCAGCAGCTTAGCGAGGGCGGGCCGAACTAGCACAGATACGCAGTATTTT
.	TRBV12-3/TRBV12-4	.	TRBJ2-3	CASSVAISTDTQYF	TGTGCCAGCAGTGTAGCGATCAGCACAGATACGCAGTATTTT
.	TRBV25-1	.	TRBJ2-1	CASSESWGRPDNEQFF	TGTGCCAGCAGTGAATCCTGGGGGAGGCCTGACAATGAGCAGTTCTTC
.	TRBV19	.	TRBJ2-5	CASARGGYQETQYF	TGTGCCAGTGCGAGGGGGGGGTACCAAGAGACCCAGTACTTC
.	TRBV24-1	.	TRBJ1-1	CATIDGQTESAEAFF	TGTGCCACCATTGATGGGCAGACGGAAAGCGCTGAAGCTTTCTTT
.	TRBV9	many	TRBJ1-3	CASSVVGGGNTIYF	TGTGCCAGCAGCGTAGTAGGAGGGGGAAACACCATATATTTT
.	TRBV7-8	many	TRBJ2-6	CASRTNADGESRNVLTF	TGTGCCAGCAGAACAAACGCGGACGGGGAGTCCCGCAACGTCCTGACTTTC
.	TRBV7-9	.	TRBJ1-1	CASSSQGKAFF	TGTGCCAGCAGCTCTCAGGGAAAAGCTTTCTTT
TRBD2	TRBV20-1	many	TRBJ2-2	CSARASGKDSGELFF	TGCAGTGCTAGGGCTAGCGGGAAGGATTCCGGGGAGCTGTTTTTT
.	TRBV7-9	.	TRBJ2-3	CASTQGGTDTQYF	TGTGCCAGCACGCAAGGAGGAACAGATACGCAGTATTTT
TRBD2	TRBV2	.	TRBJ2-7	CASSDGASGGVDEQYF	TGTGCCAGCAGTGATGGTGCTAGCGGGGGGGTCGACGAGCAGTACTTC
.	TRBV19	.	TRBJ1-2	CASSIARGYTF	TGTGCCAGTAGTATAGCGCGTGGCTACACCTTC
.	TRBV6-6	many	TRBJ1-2	CASSYNGYTF	TGTGCCAGCAGTTACAATGGCTACACCTTC
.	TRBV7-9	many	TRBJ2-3	CASSLAAEGREYF	TGTGCCAGCAGCTTAGCTGCCGAGGGGCGGGAGTATTTT
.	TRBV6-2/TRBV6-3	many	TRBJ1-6	CASRPFSGDSPLHF	TGTGCCAGCAGGCCGTTCAGCGGCGATTCACCCCTCCACTTT
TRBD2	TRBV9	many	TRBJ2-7	CASSVSGLRDEQYF	TGTGCCAGCAGCGTTAGCGGGCTTCGCGACGAGCAGTACTTC
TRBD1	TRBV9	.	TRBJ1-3	CASSVDPQGGTGNTIYF	TGTGCCAGCAGCGTAGACCCGCAGGGGGGTACTGGAAACACCATATATTTT
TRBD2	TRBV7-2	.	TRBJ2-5	CASSLTGRGALQETQYF	TGTGCCAGCAGCTTAACGGGGCGGGGGGCCCTACAAGAGACCCAGTACTTC
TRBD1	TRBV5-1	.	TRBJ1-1	CASSSGQAGTVNTEAFF	TGCGCCAGCAGCTCGGGACAGGCTGGCACCGTGAACACTGAAGCTTTCTTT
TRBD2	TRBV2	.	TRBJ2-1	CASSESGLGGGDNEQFF	TGTGCCAGCAGTGAAAGTGGTTTAGGCGGGGGGGACAATGAGCAGTTCTTC
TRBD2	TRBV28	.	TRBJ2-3	CASSLRVAGGSTDTQYF	TGTGCCAGCAGTTTACGAGTAGCGGGAGGGAGCACAGATACGCAGTATTTT
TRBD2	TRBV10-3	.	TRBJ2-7	CAISESGRVFDEQYF	TGTGCCATCAGTGAGTCGGGGAGGGTATTCGACGAGCAGTACTTC
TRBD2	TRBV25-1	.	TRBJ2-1	CASRDGGLGWNEQFF	TGTGCCAGCAGAGACGGGGGGTTGGGTTGGAATGAGCAGTTCTTC
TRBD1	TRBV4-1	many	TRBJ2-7	CASSQVGQSYEQYF	TGCGCCAGCAGCCAAGTGGGACAGTCCTACGAGCAGTACTTC
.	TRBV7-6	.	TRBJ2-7	CASSGQGVNYEQYF	TGTGCCAGCAGCGGGCAAGGGGTGAACTACGAGCAGTACTTC
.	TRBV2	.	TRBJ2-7	CASIPGPEGSYEQYF	TGTGCCAGCATTCCGGGGCCGGAAGGGTCCTACGAGCAGTACTTC
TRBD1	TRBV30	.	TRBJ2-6	CAWSVDRGTGANALTF	TGTGCCTGGAGTGTGGACAGGGGGACTGGGGCCAACGCCCTGACTTTC
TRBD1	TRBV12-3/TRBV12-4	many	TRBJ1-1	CASSLFDRANTEAFF	TGTGCCAGCAGCCTATTCGACAGGGCGAACACTGAAGCTTTCTTT
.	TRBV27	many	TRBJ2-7	CASSLVPSYEQYF	TGTGCCAGCAGCTTAGTCCCCTCATACGAGCAGTACTTC
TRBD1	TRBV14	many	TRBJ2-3	CASSQTTGQGISQGRTDTQYF	TGTGCCAGCAGCCAAACTACGGGACAGGGAATTTCTCAAGGACGGACAGATACGCAGTATTTT
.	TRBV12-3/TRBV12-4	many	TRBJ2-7	CASGRGPRMSSYEQYF	TGTGCCAGCGGCAGAGGACCAAGGATGAGCTCCTACGAGCAGTACTTC
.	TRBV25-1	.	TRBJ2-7	CASSAGGSDEQYF	TGTGCCAGCAGTGCCGGGGGCAGCGACGAGCAGTACTTC
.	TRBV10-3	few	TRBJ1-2	CASSESQGSGGYTF	TGTGCCAGCAGTGAATCGCAAGGCTCGGGTGGCTACACCTTC
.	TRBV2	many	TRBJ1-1	CASYAGATEAFF	TGTGCCAGTTACGCAGGGGCCACTGAAGCTTTCTTT
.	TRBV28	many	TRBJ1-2	CASSLAGAYYGYTF	TGTGCCAGCAGTTTAGCCGGCGCGTACTATGGCTACACCTTC
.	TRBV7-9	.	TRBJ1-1	CASSSAGNKAFF	TGTGCCAGCAGCTCAGCCGGTAATAAAGCTTTCTTT
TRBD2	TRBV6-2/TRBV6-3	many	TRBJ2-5	CASSALRRAGKETQYF	TGTGCCAGCAGTGCGCTAAGGAGAGCGGGGAAAGAGACCCAGTACTTC
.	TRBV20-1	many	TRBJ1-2	CSASTRTTNYGYTF	TGCAGTGCTAGTACTCGGACAACTAACTATGGCTACACCTTC
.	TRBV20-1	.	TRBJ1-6	CSARAENSNSPLHF	TGCAGTGCTAGGGCAGAAAATAGTAATTCACCCCTCCACTTT
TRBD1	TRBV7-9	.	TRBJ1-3	CASSSQDRASVNTIYF	TGTGCCAGCAGCTCCCAGGACAGGGCTTCTGTAAACACCATATATTTT
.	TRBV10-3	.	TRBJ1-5	CAISPNNQPQHF	TGTGCCATCAGCCCTAACAATCAGCCCCAGCATTTT
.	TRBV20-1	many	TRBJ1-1	CSAWVRNTEAFF	TGCAGTGCTTGGGTCCGGAACACTGAAGCTTTCTTT
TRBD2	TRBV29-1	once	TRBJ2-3	CSVELGGEGDTQYF	TGCAGCGTTGAATTGGGCGGGGAGGGAGATACGCAGTATTTT
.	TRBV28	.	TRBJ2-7	CASSFHDDF	TGTGCCAGCAGCTTCCACGACGACTTC
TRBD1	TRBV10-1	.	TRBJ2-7	CASSDSRTGLYEQYF	TGCGCCAGCAGTGATTCCCGGACAGGGCTCTACGAGCAGTACTTC
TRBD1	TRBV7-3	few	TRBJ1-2	CASSSQRDRVNYGYTF	TGTGCCAGCAGCTCCCAGCGGGACAGGGTTAACTATGGCTACACCTTC